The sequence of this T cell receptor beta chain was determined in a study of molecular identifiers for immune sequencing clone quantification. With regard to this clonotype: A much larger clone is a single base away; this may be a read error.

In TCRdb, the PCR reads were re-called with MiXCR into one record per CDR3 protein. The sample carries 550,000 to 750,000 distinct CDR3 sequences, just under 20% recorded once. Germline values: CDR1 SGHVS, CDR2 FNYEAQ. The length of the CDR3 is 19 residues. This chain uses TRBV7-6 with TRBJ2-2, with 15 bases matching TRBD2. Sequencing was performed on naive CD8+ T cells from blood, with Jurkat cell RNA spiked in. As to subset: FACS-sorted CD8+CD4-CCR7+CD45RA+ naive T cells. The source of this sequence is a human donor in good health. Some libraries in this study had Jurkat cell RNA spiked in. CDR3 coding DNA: TGTGCCAGCAGCTCCCCTGGACTAGCGGGGGGGATAAACACCGGGGAGCTGCTTTTT. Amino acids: CASSSPGLAGGINTGELLF.